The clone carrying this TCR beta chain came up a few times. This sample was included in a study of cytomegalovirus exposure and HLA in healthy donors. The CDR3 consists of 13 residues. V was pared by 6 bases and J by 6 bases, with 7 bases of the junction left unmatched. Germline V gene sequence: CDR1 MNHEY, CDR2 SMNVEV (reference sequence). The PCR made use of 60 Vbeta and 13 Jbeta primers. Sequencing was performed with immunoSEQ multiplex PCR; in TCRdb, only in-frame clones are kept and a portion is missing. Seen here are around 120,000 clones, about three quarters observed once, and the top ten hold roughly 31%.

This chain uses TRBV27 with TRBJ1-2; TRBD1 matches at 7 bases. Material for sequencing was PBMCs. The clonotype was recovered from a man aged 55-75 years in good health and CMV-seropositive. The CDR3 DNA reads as TGTGCCAGCAGACCCCGGGACAGAAATGGCTACACCTTC. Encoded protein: CASRPRDRNGYTF.